This TCR beta chain comes out of a study of OX40 agonist ivuxolimab in advanced cancers. Points from the study as a whole: Low normalized T-cell clonal expansion was additionally recorded for some nonresponders. Antigen targets of the expanded peripheral T cells went undetermined.

Notes on this clone: Its antigen is unknown.

Only in-frame clones appear in the TCRdb table, and some are missing; sequencing was by immunoSEQ multiplex PCR. This table holds under 90,000 clones, just under 95% found once. Material: CD4+ or CD8+ T cells sorted from blood, obtained in a trial of the OX40 agonist ivuxolimab. This receptor was taken from an adult with an advanced solid tumor such as melanoma, head and neck, liver or kidney cancer.

CDR3 region: CASYEGRGSGANVLTF. Written as DNA, the CDR3 is TGTGCCAGTTATGAAGGACGGGGCTCTGGGGCCAACGTCCTGACTTTC. This chain links TRBV19 with TRBJ2-6; a possible D gene is TRBD2 (5 bases). The CDR3 consists of 16 residues. Germline lookup yields CDR1 LNHDA and CDR2 SQIVND (reference sequence). Trimming shortened V by 8 bases and J by 0 bases, and 14 bases separated the two germline ends. Complete variable domain (other parts from reference TRBV19 and TRBJ2-6): DGGITQSPKYLFRKEGQNVTLSCEQNLNHDAMYWYRQDPGQGLRLIYYSQIVNDFQKGDIAEGYSVSREKKESFPLTVTSAQKNPTAFYLCASYEGRGSGANVLTFGAGSRLTVL.